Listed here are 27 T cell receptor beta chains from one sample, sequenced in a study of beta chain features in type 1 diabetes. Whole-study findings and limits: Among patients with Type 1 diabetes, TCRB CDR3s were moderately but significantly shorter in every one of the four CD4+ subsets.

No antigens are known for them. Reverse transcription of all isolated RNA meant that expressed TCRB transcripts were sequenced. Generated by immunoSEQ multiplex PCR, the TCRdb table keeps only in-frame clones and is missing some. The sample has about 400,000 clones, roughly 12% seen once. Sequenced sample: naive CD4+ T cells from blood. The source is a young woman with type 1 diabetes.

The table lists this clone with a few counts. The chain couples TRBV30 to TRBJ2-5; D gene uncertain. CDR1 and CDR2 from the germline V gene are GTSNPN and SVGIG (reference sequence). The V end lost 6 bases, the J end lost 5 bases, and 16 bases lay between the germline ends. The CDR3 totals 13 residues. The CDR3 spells CACHPPGQETQYF. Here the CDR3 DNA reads TGTGCCTGCCACCCTCCTGGTCAGGAGACCCAGTACTTC.

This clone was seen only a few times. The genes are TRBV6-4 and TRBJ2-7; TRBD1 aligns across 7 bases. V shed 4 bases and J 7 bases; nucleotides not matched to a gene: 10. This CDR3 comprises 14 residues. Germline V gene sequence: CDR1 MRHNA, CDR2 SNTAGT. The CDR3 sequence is CASSANRGPGEQYF. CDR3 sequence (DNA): TGTGCCAGCAGTGCGAACAGGGGACCTGGGGAGCAGTACTTC.

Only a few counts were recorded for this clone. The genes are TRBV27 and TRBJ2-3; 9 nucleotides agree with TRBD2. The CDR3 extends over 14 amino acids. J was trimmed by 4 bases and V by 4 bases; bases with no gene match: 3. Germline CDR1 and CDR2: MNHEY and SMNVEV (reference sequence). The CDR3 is CASSWGLAADTQYF. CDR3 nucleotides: TGTGCCAGCAGTTGGGGACTAGCCGCAGATACGCAGTATTTT.

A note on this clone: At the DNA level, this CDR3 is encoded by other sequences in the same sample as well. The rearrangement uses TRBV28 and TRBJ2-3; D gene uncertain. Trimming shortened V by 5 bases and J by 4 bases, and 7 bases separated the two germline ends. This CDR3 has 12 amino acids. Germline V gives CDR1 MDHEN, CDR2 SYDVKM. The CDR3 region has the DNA TGTGCCAGCAGTCTACGTGCAGATACGCAGTATTTT. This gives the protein CASSLRADTQYF. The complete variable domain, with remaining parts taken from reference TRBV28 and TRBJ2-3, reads DVKVTQSSRYLVKRTGEKVFLECVQDMDHENMFWYRQDPGLGLRLIYFSYDVKMKEKGDIPEGYSVSREKKERFSLILESASTNQTSMYLCASSLRADTQYFGPGTRLTVL.

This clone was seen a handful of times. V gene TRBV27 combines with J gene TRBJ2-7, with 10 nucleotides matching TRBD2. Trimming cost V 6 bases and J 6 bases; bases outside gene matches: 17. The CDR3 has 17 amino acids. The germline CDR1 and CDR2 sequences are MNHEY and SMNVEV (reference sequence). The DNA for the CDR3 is TGTGCCAGCAGACCCCGTCGTTTGAGCGGGAGGGCCGGCGAGCAGTACTTC. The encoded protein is CASRPRRLSGRAGEQYF.

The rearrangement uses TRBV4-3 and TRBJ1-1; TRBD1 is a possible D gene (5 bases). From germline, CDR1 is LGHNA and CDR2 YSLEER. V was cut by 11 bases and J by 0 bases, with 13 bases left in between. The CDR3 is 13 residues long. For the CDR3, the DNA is TGCGCCTCCCAAGACAGTTTGAACACTGAAGCTTTCTTT. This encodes CASQDSLNTEAFF.

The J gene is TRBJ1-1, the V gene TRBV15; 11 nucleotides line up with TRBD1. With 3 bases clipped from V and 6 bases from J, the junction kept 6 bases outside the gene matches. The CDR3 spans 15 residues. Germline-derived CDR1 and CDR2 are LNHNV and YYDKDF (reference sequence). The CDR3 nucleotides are TGTGCCACCAGCAGGGACAGGGGGCTCGGGGCTGAAGCTTTCTTT. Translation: CATSRDRGLGAEAFF.

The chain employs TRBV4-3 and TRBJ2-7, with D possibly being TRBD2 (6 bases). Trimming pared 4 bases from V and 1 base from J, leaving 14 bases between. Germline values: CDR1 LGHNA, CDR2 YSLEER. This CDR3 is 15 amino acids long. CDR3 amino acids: CASSPYAGSSYEQYF. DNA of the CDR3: TGCGCCAGCAGCCCCTATGCGGGGTCGTCCTACGAGCAGTACTTC.

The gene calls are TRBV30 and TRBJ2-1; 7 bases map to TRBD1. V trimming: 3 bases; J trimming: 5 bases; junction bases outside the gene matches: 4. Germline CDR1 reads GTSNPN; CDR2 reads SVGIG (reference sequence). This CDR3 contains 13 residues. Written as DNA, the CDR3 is TGTGCCTGGAGCTCAGGGGGAAACAATGAGCAGTTCTTC. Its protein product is CAWSSGGNNEQFF.

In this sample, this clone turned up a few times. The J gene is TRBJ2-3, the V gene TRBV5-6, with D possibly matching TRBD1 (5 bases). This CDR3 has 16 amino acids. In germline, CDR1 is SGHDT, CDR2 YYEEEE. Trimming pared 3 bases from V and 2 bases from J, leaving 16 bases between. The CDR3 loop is CASSSTETSLTDTQYF. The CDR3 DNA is TGTGCCAGCAGCTCGACAGAAACATCCCTCACAGATACGCAGTATTTT.

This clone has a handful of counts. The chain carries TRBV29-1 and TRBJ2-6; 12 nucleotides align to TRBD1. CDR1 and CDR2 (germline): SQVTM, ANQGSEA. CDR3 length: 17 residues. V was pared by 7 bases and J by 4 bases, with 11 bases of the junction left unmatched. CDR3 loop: CSAPTGTGGSGANVLTF. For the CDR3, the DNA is TGCAGCGCCCCAACCGGGACAGGGGGCTCAGGGGCCAACGTCCTGACTTTC.

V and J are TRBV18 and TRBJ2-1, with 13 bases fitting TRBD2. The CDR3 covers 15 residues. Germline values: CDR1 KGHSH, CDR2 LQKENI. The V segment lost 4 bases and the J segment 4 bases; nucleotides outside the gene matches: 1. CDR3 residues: CASSQGLAGYNEQFF. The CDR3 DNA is TGTGCCAGCTCACAGGGACTAGCGGGGTACAATGAGCAGTTCTTC. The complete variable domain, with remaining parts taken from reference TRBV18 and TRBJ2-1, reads NAGVMQNPRHLVRRRGQEARLRCSPMKGHSHVYWYRQLPEEGLKFMVYLQKENIIDESGMPKERFSAEFPKEGPSILRIQQVVRGDSAAYFCASSQGLAGYNEQFFGPGTRLTVL.

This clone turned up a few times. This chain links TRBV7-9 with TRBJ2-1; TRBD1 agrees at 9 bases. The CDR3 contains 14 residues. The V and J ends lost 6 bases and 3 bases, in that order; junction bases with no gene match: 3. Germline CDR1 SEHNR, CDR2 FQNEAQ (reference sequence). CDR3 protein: CASRGTGYYNEQFF. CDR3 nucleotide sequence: TGTGCCAGCAGAGGGACAGGGTACTACAATGAGCAGTTCTTC.

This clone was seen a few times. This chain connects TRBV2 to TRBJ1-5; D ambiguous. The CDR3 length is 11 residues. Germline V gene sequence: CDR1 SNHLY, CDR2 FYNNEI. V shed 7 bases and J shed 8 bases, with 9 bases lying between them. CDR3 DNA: TGTGCCAGCAAGTCCGAGGAGCCCCAGCATTTT. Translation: CASKSEEPQHF.

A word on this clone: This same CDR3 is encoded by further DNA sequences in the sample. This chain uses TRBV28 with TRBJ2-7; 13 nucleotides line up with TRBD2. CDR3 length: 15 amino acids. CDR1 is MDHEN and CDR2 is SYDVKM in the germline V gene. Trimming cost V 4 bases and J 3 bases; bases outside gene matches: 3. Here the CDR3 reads CASSSGTSGNYEQYF. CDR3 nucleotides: TGTGCCAGCAGTTCCGGGACTAGCGGGAACTACGAGCAGTACTTC. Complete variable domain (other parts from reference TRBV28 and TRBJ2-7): DVKVTQSSRYLVKRTGEKVFLECVQDMDHENMFWYRQDPGLGLRLIYFSYDVKMKEKGDIPEGYSVSREKKERFSLILESASTNQTSMYLCASSSGTSGNYEQYFGPGTRLTVT.

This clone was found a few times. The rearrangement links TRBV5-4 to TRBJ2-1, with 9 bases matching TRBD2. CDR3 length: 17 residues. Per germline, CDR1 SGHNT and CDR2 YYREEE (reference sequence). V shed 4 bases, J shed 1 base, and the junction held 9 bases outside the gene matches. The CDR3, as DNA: TGTGCCAGCAGCCTACGTTGGCTAGCGGGGTCCTACAATGAGCAGTTCTTC. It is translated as CASSLRWLAGSYNEQFF. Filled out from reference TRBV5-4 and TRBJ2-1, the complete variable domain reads ETGVTQSPTHLIKTRGQQVTLRCSSQSGHNTVSWYQQALGQGPQFIFQYYREEENGRGNFPPRFSGLQFPNYSSELNVNALELDDSALYLCASSLRWLAGSYNEQFFGPGTRLTVL.

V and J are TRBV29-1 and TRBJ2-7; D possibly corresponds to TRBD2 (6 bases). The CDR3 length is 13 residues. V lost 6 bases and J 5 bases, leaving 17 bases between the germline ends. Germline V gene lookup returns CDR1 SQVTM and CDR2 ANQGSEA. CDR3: CSVEGPPTDEQYF. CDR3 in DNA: TGCAGCGTGGAGGGACCCCCGACGGACGAGCAGTACTTC.

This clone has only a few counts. The CDR3 spells CASSTGLVRSDTQYF. The CDR3 DNA follows: TGTGCCAGCAGCACGGGACTAGTGCGGTCAGATACGCAGTATTTT. This sequence joins TRBV5-4 and TRBJ2-3; 8 nucleotides agree with TRBD2. Germline trimming cut 4 bases from V and 4 bases from J; bases unmatched to any gene: 8. The CDR3 spans 15 residues. The germline V gene has CDR1 SGHNT and CDR2 YYREEE (reference sequence).

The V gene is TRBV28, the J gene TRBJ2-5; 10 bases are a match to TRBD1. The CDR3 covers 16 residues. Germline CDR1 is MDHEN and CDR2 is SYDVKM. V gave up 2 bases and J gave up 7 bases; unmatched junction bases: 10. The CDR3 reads CASSLPGQGVSGTQYF. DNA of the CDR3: TGTGCCAGCAGTTTACCCGGACAGGGGGTCAGCGGGACCCAGTACTTC.

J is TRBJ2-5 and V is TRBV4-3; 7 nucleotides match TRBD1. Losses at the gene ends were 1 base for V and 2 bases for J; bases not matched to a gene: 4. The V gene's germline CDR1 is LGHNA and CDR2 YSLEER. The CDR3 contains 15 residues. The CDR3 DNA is TGCGCCAGCAGCCAAGGGGACAGAAGACAAGAGACCCAGTACTTC. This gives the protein CASSQGDRRQETQYF.

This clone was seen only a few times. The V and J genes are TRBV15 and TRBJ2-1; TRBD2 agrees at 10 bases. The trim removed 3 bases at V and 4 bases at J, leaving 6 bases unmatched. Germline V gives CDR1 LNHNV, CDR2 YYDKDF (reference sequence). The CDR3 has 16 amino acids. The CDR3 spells CATSSTGTSVYNEQFF. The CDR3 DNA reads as TGTGCCACCAGCAGTACCGGGACTAGCGTATACAATGAGCAGTTCTTC.

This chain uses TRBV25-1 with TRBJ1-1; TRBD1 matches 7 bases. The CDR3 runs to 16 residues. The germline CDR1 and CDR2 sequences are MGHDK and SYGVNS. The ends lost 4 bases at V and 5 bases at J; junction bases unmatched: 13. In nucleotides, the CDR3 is TGTGCCAGCAGTGCCGATTGGACAGGAGGGCGTACTGAAGCTTTCTTT. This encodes CASSADWTGGRTEAFF.

The CDR3 DNA is TGTGCCAGTGTTCAGGGGGCTCCGATGAACACTGAAGCTTTCTTT. Translation gives CASVQGAPMNTEAFF. The chain links TRBV11-2 to TRBJ1-1; 8 positions agree with TRBD1. CDR1 and CDR2 (germline): SGHAT, FQNNGV. Trimming cost V 9 bases and J 0 bases; bases outside gene matches: 9. This CDR3 comprises 15 residues.

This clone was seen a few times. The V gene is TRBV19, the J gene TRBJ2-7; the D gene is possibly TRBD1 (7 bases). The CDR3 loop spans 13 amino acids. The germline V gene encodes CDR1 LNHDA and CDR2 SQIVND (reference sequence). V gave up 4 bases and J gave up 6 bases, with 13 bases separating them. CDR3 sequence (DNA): TGTGCCAGTAGTAAAAACAGGGGAGGCGAGCAGTACTTC. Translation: CASSKNRGGEQYF.

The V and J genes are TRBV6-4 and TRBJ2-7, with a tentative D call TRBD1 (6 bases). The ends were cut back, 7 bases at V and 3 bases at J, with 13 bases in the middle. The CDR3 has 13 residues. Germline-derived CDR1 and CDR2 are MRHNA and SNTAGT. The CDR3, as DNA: TGTGCCAGCACCCAAAGGGGGAGCTACGAGCAGTACTTC. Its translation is CASTQRGSYEQYF.

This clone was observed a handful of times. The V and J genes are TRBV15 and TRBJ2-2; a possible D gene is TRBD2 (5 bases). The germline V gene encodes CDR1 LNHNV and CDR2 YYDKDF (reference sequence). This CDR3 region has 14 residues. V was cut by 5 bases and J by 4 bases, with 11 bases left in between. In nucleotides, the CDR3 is TGTGCCACCAGCGGACTGGCCCTCACCGGGGAGCTGTTTTTT. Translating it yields CATSGLALTGELFF.

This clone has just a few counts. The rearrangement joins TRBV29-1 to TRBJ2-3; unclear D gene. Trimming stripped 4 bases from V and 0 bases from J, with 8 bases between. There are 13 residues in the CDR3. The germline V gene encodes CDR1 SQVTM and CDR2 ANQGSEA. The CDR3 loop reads CSVGSTSTDTQYF. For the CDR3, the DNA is TGCAGCGTTGGGAGTACTAGCACAGATACGCAGTATTTT.